This TCR beta chain was profiled in a study of blood T cell repertoires in COVID-19. Clones were sequenced by immunoSEQ multiplex PCR, and TCRdb holds only the in-frame ones, with some missing. The sample lists 250,000 to 300,000 clones, around 80% seen once, with 4.5% to 7% in the top ten. This receptor was taken from a man at least 80 years old with acute or convalescent COVID-19. Input material: peripheral blood.

DNA for the CDR3: TGCAGCGTTCTTAGGGGGACGAAGTATGGCTACACCTTC. Translated, it gives CSVLRGTKYGYTF. V is TRBV29-1 and J is TRBJ1-2; weak D call: TRBD1 (6 bases). Germline CDR1 and CDR2: SQVTM and ANQGSEA. The CDR3 runs 13 residues. V shed 5 bases and J shed 5 bases, with 15 bases lying between them.